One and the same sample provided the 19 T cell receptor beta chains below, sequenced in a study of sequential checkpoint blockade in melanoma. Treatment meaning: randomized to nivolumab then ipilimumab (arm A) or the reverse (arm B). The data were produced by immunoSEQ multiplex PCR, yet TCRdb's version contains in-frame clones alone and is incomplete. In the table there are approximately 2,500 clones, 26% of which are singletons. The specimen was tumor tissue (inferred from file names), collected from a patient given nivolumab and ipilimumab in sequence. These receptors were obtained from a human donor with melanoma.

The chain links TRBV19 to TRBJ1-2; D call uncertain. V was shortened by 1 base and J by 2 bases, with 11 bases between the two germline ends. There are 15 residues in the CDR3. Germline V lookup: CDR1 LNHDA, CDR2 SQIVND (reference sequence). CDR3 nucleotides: TGTGCCAGTAGTATAGGCCGCGGTCAAAACTATGGCTACACCTTC. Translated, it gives CASSIGRGQNYGYTF.

Written as DNA, the CDR3 is TGTGCCTGGAGTCCCGACAGGAACGGAAACACCATATATTTT. Translation gives CAWSPDRNGNTIYF. The V call is TRBV30, the J call TRBJ1-3, with a possible D match to TRBD1 (6 bases). The CDR3 runs to 14 residues. V was pared by 2 bases and J by 4 bases, with 12 bases between. Germline CDR1 is GTSNPN and CDR2 is SVGIG (reference sequence).

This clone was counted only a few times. As DNA, the CDR3 is TGTGCCAGCAGCAGGGGCTCTATGTGGGTTATGACGAACACTGAAGCTTTCTTT. Protein: CASSRGSMWVMTNTEAFF. The V call is TRBV8-2, the J call TRBJ1-1; the table's TRBD1 call for D was not verified on the DNA. TRBV8-2 is termed a pseudogene. This CDR3 contains 18 residues.

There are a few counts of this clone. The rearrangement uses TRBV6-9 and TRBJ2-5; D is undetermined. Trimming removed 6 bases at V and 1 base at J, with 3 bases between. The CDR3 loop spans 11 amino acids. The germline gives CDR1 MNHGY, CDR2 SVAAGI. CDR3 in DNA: TGTGCCAGCAGGTTCCAAGAGACCCAGTACTTC. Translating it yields CASRFQETQYF.

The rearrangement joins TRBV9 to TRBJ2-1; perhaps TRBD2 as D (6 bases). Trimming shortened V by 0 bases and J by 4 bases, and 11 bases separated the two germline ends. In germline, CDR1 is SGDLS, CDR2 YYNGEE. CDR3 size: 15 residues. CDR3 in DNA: TGTGCCAGCAGCGTAGAGGGACTCCGTTACAATGAGCAGTTCTTC. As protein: CASSVEGLRYNEQFF.

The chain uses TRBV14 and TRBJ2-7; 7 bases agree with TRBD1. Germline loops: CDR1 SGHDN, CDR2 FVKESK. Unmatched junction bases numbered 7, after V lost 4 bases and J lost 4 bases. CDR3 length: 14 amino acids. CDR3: CASSPQGVFYEQYF. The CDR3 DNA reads TGTGCCAGCAGCCCCCAGGGGGTTTTTTACGAGCAGTACTTC. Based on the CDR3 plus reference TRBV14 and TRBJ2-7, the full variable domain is EAGVTQFPSHSVIEKGQTVTLRCDPISGHDNLYWYRRVMGKEIKFLLHFVKESKQDESGMPNNRFLAERTGGTYSTLKVQPAELEDSGVYFCASSPQGVFYEQYFGPGTRLTVT.

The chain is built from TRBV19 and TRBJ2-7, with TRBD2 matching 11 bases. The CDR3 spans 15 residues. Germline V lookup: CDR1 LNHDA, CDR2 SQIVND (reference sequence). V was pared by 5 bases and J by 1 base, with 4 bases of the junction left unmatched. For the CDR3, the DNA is TGTGCCAGTAGTCTAACTAGCGGGGGTTCCTACGAGCAGTACTTC. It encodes CASSLTSGGSYEQYF.

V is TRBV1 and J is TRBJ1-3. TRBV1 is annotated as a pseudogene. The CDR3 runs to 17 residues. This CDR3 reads CASSQYYEGGLGNTIYF. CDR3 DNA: TGCGCCAGCAGCCAATACTACGAAGGAGGGCTTGGAAACACCATATATTTT.

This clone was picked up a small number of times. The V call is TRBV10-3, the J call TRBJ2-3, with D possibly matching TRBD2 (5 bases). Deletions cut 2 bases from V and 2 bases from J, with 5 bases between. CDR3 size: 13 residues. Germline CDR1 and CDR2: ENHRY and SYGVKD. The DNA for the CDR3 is TGTGCCATCAGTGAGGGACTCACAGATACGCAGTATTTT. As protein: CAISEGLTDTQYF.

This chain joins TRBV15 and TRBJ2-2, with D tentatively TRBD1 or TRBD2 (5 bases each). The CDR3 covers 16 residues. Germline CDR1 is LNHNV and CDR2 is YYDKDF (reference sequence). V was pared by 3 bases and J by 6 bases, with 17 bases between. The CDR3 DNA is TGTGCCACCAGCAGTCTCCCGGCAGGGACCGCCGGGGAGCTGTTTTTT. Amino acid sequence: CATSSLPAGTAGELFF.

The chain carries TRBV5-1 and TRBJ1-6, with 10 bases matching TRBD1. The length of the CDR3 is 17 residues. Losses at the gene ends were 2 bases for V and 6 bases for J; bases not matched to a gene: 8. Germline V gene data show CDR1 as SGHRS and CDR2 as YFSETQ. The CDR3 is CASSFGTGVSANSPLHF. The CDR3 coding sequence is TGCGCCAGCAGCTTTGGGACAGGGGTTTCCGCTAATTCACCCCTCCACTTT. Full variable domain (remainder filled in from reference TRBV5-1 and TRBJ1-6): KAGVTQTPRYLIKTRGQQVTLSCSPISGHRSVSWYQQTPGQGLQFLFEYFSETQRNKGNFPGRFSGRQFSNSRSEMNVSTLELGDSALYLCASSFGTGVSANSPLHFGNGTRLTVT.

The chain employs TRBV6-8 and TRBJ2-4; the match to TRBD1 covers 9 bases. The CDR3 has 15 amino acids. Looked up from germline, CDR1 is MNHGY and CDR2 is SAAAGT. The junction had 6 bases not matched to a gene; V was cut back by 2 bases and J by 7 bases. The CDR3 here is CASSYQTGGRNIQYF. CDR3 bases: TGTGCCAGCAGTTACCAGACAGGGGGACGGAACATTCAGTACTTC.

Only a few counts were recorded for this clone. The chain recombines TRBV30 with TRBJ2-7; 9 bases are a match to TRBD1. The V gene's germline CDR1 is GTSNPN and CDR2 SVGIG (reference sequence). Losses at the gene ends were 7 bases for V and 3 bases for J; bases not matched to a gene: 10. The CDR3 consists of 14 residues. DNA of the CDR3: TGTGCCTCCCACTTCGACAGGGGGGTCTACGAGCAGTACTTC. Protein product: CASHFDRGVYEQYF.

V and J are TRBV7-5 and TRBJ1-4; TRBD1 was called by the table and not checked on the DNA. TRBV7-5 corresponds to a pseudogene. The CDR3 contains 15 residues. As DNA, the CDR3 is TGTGCCAGCAGCTTAGACCAGGGGCTTAATGAAAAACTGTTTTTT. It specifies CASSLDQGLNEKLFF.

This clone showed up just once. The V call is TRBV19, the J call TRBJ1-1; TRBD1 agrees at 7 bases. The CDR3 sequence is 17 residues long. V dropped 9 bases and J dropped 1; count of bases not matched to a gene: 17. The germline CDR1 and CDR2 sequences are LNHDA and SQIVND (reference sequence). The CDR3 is CASGLGTKGASNTEAFF. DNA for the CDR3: TGTGCCAGCGGCCTAGGAACAAAGGGGGCCTCGAACACTGAAGCTTTCTTT.

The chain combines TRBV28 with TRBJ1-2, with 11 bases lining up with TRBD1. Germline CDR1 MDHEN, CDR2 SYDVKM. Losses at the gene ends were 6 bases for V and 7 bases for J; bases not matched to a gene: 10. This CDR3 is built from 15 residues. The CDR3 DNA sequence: TGTGCCAGCAGACGGGACAGGGGGGTGGTAACTGGCTACACCTTC. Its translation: CASRRDRGVVTGYTF.

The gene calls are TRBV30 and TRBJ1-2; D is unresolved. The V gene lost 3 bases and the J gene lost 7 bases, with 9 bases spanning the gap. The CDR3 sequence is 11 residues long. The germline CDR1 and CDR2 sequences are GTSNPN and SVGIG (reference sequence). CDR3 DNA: TGTGCCTGGAGCTTTTCGCGTGGCTACACCTTC. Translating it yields CAWSFSRGYTF. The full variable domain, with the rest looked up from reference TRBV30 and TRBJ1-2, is SQTIHQWPATLVQPVGSPLSLECTVEGTSNPNLYWYRQAAGRGLQLLFYSVGIGQISSEVPQNLSASRPQDRQFILSSKKLLLSDSGFYLCAWSFSRGYTFGSGTRLTVV.

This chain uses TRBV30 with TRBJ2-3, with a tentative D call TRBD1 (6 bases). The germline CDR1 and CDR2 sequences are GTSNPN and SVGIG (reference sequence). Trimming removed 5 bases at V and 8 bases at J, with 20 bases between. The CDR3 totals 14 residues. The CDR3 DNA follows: TGTGCCTGGGGACCGAGTAGACTGGGGGCTACGCAGTATTTT. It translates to CAWGPSRLGATQYF.

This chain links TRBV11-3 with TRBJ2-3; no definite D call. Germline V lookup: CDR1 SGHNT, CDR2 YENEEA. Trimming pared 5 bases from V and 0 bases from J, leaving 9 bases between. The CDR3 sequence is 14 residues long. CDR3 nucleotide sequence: TGTGCCAGCAGCCAACAGTCTAGCACAGATACGCAGTATTTT. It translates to CASSQQSSTDTQYF.